The 26 T cell receptor beta chains reported below all come from one sample, sequenced in a study of T cell responses to AZD1222 COVID-19 vaccine. The data were produced by immunoSEQ multiplex PCR, yet TCRdb's version contains in-frame clones alone and is incomplete. The data contain over 150,000 clones, about 87% of them singletons. The sequencing used peripheral blood, collected on day 0 of AZD1222 vaccination. These receptors came from an adult in good health.

The chain is built from TRBV2 and TRBJ1-2; D is unresolved. Germline CDR1 SNHLY, CDR2 FYNNEI. The CDR3 runs to 11 residues. V was trimmed by 4 bases and J by 6 bases, leaving 6 bases between them. The DNA of the CDR3 is TGTGCCAGCAGTGCCGGCGATGGCTACACCTTC. Translating it yields CASSAGDGYTF.

The chain recombines TRBV20-1 with TRBJ2-7; 8 nucleotides align to TRBD1. The V gene's germline CDR1 is DFQATT and CDR2 SNEGSKA (reference sequence). Germline trimming cut 3 bases from V and 2 bases from J; bases unmatched to any gene: 6. The CDR3 is 14 amino acids. CDR3 protein: CSASPRTGTYEQYF. The CDR3, as DNA: TGCAGTGCTAGTCCTCGGACAGGGACCTACGAGCAGTACTTC.

The J gene is TRBJ1-4, the V gene TRBV27; TRBD1 matches at 7 bases. V trimming: 6 bases; J trimming: 5 bases; junction bases outside the gene matches: 12. Germline CDR1 MNHEY, CDR2 SMNVEV (reference sequence). This CDR3 contains 16 residues. The CDR3 loop is CASSLRPGTANEKLFF. In nucleotides, the CDR3 is TGTGCCAGCAGCCTCCGACCCGGGACAGCAAATGAAAAACTGTTTTTT.

This clone was seen a handful of times. V usage is TRBV18 and J usage is TRBJ2-7, with D unresolved. V shed 0 bases and J shed 1 base, with 7 bases lying between them. Germline-derived CDR1 and CDR2 are KGHSH and LQKENI. The CDR3 is 14 amino acids. The CDR3 DNA sequence: TGTGCCAGCTCACCACCAGAACAGTCCTACGAGCAGTACTTC. Protein: CASSPPEQSYEQYF.

V is TRBV7-2 and J is TRBJ1-2; D unclear. CDR1 is SGHTA, CDR2 FQGNSA, per germline. This CDR3 region has 12 residues. Trimming shortened V by 6 bases and J by 1 base, and 6 bases separated the two germline ends. The CDR3 loop reads CASSLSNYGYTF. The CDR3 DNA is TGTGCCAGCAGTCTAAGTAACTATGGCTACACCTTC.

The chain joins TRBV7-3 to TRBJ2-2, with D tentatively TRBD1 (6 bases). V shed 5 bases and J shed 1 base, with 8 bases lying between them. The CDR3 has 14 amino acids. From germline, CDR1 is SGHTA and CDR2 FQGTGA. The CDR3 sequence is CASSQTGNTGELFF. The CDR3 DNA is TGTGCCAGCAGCCAGACAGGGAACACCGGGGAGCTGTTTTTT.

This clone was seen a single time. The rearrangement uses TRBV4-3 and TRBJ2-2; 9 bases match TRBD1. The CDR3 sequence is 17 residues long. V lost 0 bases and J lost 8; bases outside the gene matches: 10. The germline gives CDR1 LGHNA, CDR2 YSLEER. The CDR3 loop is CASSQDSRTGVTGELFF. The CDR3 DNA reads TGCGCCAGCAGCCAAGACTCCCGGACAGGGGTCACAGGGGAGCTGTTTTTT.

The chain recombines TRBV21-1 with TRBJ1-2; TRBD1, the table's D call, was not compared with the DNA. TRBV21-1 is assigned pseudogene status. This CDR3 region has 15 residues. The DNA for the CDR3 is TGTGCCAGCAGCATCGAGACAGGGTACAGCTATGGCTACACCTTC. Amino acids: CASSIETGYSYGYTF.

This chain links TRBV25-1 with TRBJ2-2, with 7 bases identical to TRBD1. V shed 6 bases and J 5 bases; nucleotides not matched to a gene: 3. Germline V gene sequence: CDR1 MGHDK, CDR2 SYGVNS. The CDR3 is made up of 13 amino acids. Written as DNA, the CDR3 is TGTGCCAGCAGCCCGACAGGGACCGGGGAGCTGTTTTTT. Translation gives CASSPTGTGELFF.

The rearrangement joins TRBV3-1 (or the pseudogene TRBV3-2) to TRBJ1-3, with D possibly being TRBD1 (6 bases). Germline values: CDR1 LGHDT, CDR2 YNNKEL (reference sequence). V lost 4 bases and J 6 bases, leaving 16 bases between the germline ends. The CDR3 loop spans 15 amino acids. CDR3 sequence: CASSPTGEGVNTIYF. The DNA for the CDR3 is TGTGCCAGCAGCCCCACCGGGGAGGGGGTAAACACCATATATTTT.

V and J are TRBV27 and TRBJ1-1; TRBD1 might be the D (5 bases). Trimming cost V 0 bases and J 3 bases, with 11 bases left between them. The CDR3 covers 15 residues. Germline lookup yields CDR1 MNHEY and CDR2 SMNVEV (reference sequence). CDR3 residues: CASSLSPQGDTEAFF. CDR3 sequence (DNA): TGTGCCAGCAGTTTATCCCCTCAGGGAGACACTGAAGCTTTCTTT.

V usage is TRBV7-9 and J usage is TRBJ1-4; D is possibly TRBD1 (6 bases). V gave up 0 bases and J gave up 0 bases, with 17 bases separating them. This CDR3 has 19 amino acids. The germline V gene encodes CDR1 SEHNR and CDR2 FQNEAQ (reference sequence). CDR3 nucleotide sequence: TGTGCCAGCAGCTTAGCGCTCGGGGGCACTAGACCAACTAATGAAAAACTGTTTTTT. Translation: CASSLALGGTRPTNEKLFF.

This clone was detected only a few times. The genes are TRBV4-3 and TRBJ2-2, with 10 bases matching TRBD2. Per the germline V gene, CDR1 is LGHNA and CDR2 is YSLEER. CDR3 length: 16 residues. V trimming: 4 bases; J trimming: 2 bases; junction bases outside the gene matches: 4. CDR3 sequence reads: CASSRLAGENTGELFF. The CDR3 bases are TGCGCCAGCAGCCGTCTAGCGGGGGAAAACACCGGGGAGCTGTTTTTT.

This clone was counted only a few times. V is TRBV29-1 and J is TRBJ2-5, with 8 bases identical to TRBD1. CDR3 length: 12 residues. Germline V CDR1 and CDR2: SQVTM, ANQGSEA. Trimming removed 4 bases from V and 5 bases from J; junction bases left unmatched: 3. The CDR3 spells CSVGTGGETQYF. DNA for the CDR3: TGCAGCGTTGGTACAGGGGGTGAGACCCAGTACTTC.

This chain links TRBV28 with TRBJ1-4, with D tentatively TRBD1 (5 bases). CDR1 MDHEN and CDR2 SYDVKM come from the germline V gene. Deletions cut 2 bases from V and 8 bases from J, with 15 bases between. The CDR3 spans 15 residues. The CDR3 sequence is CASSLTPQGGEKLFF. The CDR3 DNA reads as TGTGCCAGCAGTTTAACTCCCCAGGGCGGCGAAAAACTGTTTTTT.

As regards this clone: The junction does not match germline at one end; this may be a read error. The chain employs TRBV6-5 and TRBJ2-1; D remains ambiguous. This CDR3 is 13 amino acids long. The germline V gene encodes CDR1 MNHEY and CDR2 SVGAGI. The CDR3 nucleotides are TGTGCCAGCATTGCCCGTGTGGGGAATGAGCAATTCTTC. Translated: CASIARVGNEQFF.

The V call is TRBV5-1, the J call TRBJ1-6; D remains ambiguous. This CDR3 is built from 15 residues. CDR1 SGHRS and CDR2 YFSETQ come from the germline V gene. The ends were cut back, 0 bases at V and 1 base at J, with 5 bases in the middle. CDR3 loop: CASSLVGSYNSPLHF. The DNA of the CDR3 is TGCGCCAGCAGCTTGGTTGGATCCTATAATTCACCCCTCCACTTT. Looking up the rest from reference TRBV5-1 and TRBJ1-6 gives the full variable domain: KAGVTQTPRYLIKTRGQQVTLSCSPISGHRSVSWYQQTPGQGLQFLFEYFSETQRNKGNFPGRFSGRQFSNSRSEMNVSTLELGDSALYLCASSLVGSYNSPLHFGNGTRLTVT.

V is TRBV6-6 and J is TRBJ2-3, with TRBD1 identical over 9 bases. The junction had 6 bases not matched to a gene; V was cut back by 5 bases and J by 3 bases. This CDR3 has 15 amino acids. Germline V gene sequence: CDR1 MNHNY, CDR2 SVGAGI (reference sequence). CDR3 bases: TGTGCCAGCAGTGACTTCGACAGGGGGACAGATACGCAGTATTTT. Protein: CASSDFDRGTDTQYF.

The chain has TRBV19 and TRBJ1-5; 7 bases are shared with TRBD1. CDR1 and CDR2 from the germline V gene are LNHDA and SQIVND (reference sequence). The CDR3 is 15 amino acids. The V gene end was trimmed by 2 bases and the J gene end by 7 bases; junction bases not matched to a gene: 8. In nucleotides, the CDR3 is TGTGCCAGTAGTATACTACAGGGGATCAGCCAGCCCCAGCATTTT. Its translation is CASSILQGISQPQHF.

CDR3 sequence reads: CASVSGGVGTGELFF. The CDR3 DNA reads TGTGCCAGCGTAAGCGGGGGGGTCGGCACCGGGGAGCTGTTTTTT. This chain connects TRBV6-5 to TRBJ2-2; the match to TRBD2 covers 10 bases. This CDR3 comprises 15 residues. Germline lookup yields CDR1 MNHEY and CDR2 SVGAGI. J lost 4 bases, V lost 8 bases, and 7 bases had no gene match.

The chain links TRBV12-3 or TRBV12-4 to TRBJ1-4, with TRBD1 identical over 10 bases. The CDR3 is 13 residues long. V lost 7 bases to trimming and J lost 7 bases; unmatched junction nucleotides: 3. Written as DNA, the CDR3 is TGTGCCAGCATTAGGGACAGGGGTGAAAAACTGTTTTTT. Translating it yields CASIRDRGEKLFF.

This chain connects TRBV6-6 to TRBJ2-7; TRBD1 aligns across 8 bases. The CDR3 spans 16 residues. Losses at the gene ends were 2 bases for V and 1 base for J; bases not matched to a gene: 7. Germline CDR1 MNHNY, CDR2 SVGAGI (reference sequence). CDR3 in amino acids: CASSYDRGQGSYEQYF. CDR3 nucleotide sequence: TGTGCCAGCAGTTACGATCGTGGACAGGGTTCCTACGAGCAGTACTTC.

This clone occurred once. This specimen includes other DNA sequences encoding the same CDR3. The gene calls are TRBV24-1 and TRBJ2-7; possibly TRBD2 for D (6 bases). Looked up from germline, CDR1 is KGHDR and CDR2 is SFDVKD. Trimming removed 3 bases at V and 2 bases at J, with 7 bases between. The CDR3 sequence is 13 residues long. The CDR3, as DNA: TGTGCCACCAGTGATCCGGGAGCCTACGAGCAGTACTTC. Translating gives CATSDPGAYEQYF.

The genes are TRBV7-2 and TRBJ2-1; 9 nucleotides line up with TRBD1. Germline assignment: CDR1 SGHTA and CDR2 FQGNSA. Trimming took 1 base from V and 4 from J; bases not matched to a gene: 5. This CDR3 region has 16 residues. Here the CDR3 reads CASSLDGTGRYNEQFF. The CDR3 DNA reads as TGTGCCAGCAGCTTAGACGGGACAGGGAGATACAATGAGCAGTTCTTC.

V gene TRBV11-2 combines with J gene TRBJ2-5; no clear D. Trimming stripped 5 bases from V and 0 bases from J, with 10 bases between. Per germline, CDR1 SGHAT and CDR2 FQNNGV. This CDR3 comprises 14 residues. CDR3 in amino acids: CASSPNSNQETQYF. In DNA, the CDR3 is TGTGCCAGCAGCCCAAACTCGAACCAAGAGACCCAGTACTTC.

This clone was counted a few times. The rearrangement joins TRBV6-5 to TRBJ2-7; the D gene is possibly TRBD2 (5 bases). CDR3 size: 15 residues. The V and J ends lost 0 bases and 3 bases respectively, with 12 bases between them. CDR1 and CDR2 from the germline V gene are MNHEY and SVGAGI. The CDR3 coding sequence is TGTGCCAGCAGTTACTCTTCGGGGTCTGGCTACGAGCAGTACTTC. Protein: CASSYSSGSGYEQYF.